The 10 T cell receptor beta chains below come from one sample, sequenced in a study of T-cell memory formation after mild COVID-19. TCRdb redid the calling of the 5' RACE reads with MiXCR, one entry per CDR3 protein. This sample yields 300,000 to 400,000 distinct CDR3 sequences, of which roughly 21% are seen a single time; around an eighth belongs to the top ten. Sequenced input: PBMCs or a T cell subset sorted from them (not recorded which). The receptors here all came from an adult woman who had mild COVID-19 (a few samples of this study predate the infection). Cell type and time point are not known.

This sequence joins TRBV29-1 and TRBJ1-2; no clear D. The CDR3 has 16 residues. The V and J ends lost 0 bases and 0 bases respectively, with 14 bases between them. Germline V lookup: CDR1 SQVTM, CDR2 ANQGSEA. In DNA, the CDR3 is TGCAGCGTTGAAGACGTGGGCCTGGCCTCTAACTATGGCTACACCTTC. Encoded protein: CSVEDVGLASNYGYTF.

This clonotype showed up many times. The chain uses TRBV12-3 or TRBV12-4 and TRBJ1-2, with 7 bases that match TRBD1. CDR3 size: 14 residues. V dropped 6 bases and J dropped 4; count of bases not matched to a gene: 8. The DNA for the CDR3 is TGTGCCAGCAGGGCGACAGGGCTAGGCTATGGCTACACCTTC. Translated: CASRATGLGYGYTF.

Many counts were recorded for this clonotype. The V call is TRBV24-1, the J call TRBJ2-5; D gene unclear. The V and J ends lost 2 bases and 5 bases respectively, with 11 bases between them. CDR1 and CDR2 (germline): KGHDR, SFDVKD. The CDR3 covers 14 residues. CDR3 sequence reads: CATSDSYMRETQYF. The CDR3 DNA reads TGTGCCACCAGTGATTCCTACATGAGGGAGACCCAGTACTTC.

The CDR3 region has the DNA TGTGCCAGCAGCCAGAGTCCCTATGGCTACACCTTC. This sequence encodes CASSQSPYGYTF. The V call is TRBV16, the J call TRBJ1-2; D remains ambiguous. CDR1 and CDR2 from the germline V gene are KGHSY and FQNENV. The V end lost 3 bases, the J end lost 4 bases, and 6 bases lay between the germline ends. The CDR3 consists of 12 residues.

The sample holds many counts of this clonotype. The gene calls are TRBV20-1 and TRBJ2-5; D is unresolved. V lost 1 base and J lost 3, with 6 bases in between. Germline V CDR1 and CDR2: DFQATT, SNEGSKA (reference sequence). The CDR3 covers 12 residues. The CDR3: CSARVPEETQYF. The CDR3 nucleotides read TGCAGTGCTAGAGTTCCAGAAGAGACCCAGTACTTC.

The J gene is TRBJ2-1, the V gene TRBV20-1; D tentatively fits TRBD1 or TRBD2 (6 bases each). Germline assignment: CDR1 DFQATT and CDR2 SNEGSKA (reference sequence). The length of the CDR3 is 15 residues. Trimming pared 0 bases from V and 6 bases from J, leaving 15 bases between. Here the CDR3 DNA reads TGCAGTGCTAGAGATTCACGCAGGGGAGGCAATGAGCAGTTCTTC. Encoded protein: CSARDSRRGGNEQFF.

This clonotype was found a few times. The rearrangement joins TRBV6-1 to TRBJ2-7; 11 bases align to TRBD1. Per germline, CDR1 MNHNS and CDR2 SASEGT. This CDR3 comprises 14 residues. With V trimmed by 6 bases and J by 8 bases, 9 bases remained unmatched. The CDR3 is CASREPGQGGKQYF. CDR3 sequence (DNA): TGTGCCAGCAGAGAACCGGGACAGGGGGGTAAGCAGTACTTC.

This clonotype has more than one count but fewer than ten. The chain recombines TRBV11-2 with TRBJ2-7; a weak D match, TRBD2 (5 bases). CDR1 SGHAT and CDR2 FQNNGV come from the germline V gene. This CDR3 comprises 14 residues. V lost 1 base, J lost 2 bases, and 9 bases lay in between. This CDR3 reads CASSLATSPYEQYF. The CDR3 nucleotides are TGTGCCAGCAGCTTAGCTACTAGTCCCTACGAGCAGTACTTC.

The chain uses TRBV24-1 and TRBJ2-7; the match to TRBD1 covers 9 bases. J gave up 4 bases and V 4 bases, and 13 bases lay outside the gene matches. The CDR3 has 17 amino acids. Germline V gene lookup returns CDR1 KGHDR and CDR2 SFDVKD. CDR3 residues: CATSEKGAGTGLYEQYF. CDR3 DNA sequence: TGTGCCACCAGTGAAAAGGGGGCCGGGACAGGGTTGTACGAGCAGTACTTC.

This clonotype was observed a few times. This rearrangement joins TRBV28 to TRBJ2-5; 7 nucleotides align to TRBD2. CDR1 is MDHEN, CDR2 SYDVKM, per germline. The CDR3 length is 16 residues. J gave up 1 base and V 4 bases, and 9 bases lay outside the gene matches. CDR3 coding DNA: TGTGCCAGCAGTTCCCCGGGGGGACCGGTCCAAGAGACCCAGTACTTC. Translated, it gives CASSSPGGPVQETQYF. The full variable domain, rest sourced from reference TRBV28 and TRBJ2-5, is DVKVTQSSRYLVKRTGEKVFLECVQDMDHENMFWYRQDPGLGLRLIYFSYDVKMKEKGDIPEGYSVSREKKERFSLILESASTNQTSMYLCASSSPGGPVQETQYFGPGTRLLVL.